This entry is about one T cell receptor (beta chain). The antigen is not known. This sample was included in a study of tumor-infiltrating lymphocytes in localized non-small cell lung cancer. The CDR3 extends over 14 amino acids. The V end lost 4 bases, the J end lost 4 bases, and 13 bases lay between the germline ends. Germline V CDR1 and CDR2: MNHNS, SASEGT. Data came from immunoSEQ multiplex PCR; TCRdb stores just in-frame clones and leaves some out. The sample has 4,000 to 6,000 clones, less than 75% seen once. Study-wide findings and caveats: IM1 and IM2 tumors showed no difference in T-cell fraction.

V is TRBV6-1 and J is TRBJ1-1; weak D call: TRBD1 (5 bases). The sample taken for sequencing was lung tumor tissue. The clonotype originates from a human donor with non-small cell lung cancer. DNA of the CDR3: TGTGCCAGCAGTGTTGGGGACCTGGGCACTGAAGCTTTCTTT. Protein: CASSVGDLGTEAFF.